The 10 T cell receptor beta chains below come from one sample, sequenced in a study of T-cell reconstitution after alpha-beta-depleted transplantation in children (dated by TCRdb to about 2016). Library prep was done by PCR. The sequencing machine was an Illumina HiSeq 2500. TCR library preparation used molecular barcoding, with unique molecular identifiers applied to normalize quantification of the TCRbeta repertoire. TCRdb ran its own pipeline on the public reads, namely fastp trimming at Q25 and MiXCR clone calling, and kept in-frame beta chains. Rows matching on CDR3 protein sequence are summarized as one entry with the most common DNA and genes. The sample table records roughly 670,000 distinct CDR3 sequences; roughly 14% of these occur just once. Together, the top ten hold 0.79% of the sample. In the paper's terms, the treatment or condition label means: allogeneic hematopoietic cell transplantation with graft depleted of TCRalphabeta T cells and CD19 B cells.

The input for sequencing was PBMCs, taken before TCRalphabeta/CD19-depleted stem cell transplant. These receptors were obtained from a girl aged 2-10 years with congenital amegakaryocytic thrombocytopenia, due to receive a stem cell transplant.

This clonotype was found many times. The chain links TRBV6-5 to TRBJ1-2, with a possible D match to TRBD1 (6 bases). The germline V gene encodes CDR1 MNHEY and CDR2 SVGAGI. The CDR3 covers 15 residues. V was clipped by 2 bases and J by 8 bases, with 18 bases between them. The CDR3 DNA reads TGTGCCAGCAGTTACGCCGTGACAGGAGCAGACGGCTACACCTTC. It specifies CASSYAVTGADGYTF.

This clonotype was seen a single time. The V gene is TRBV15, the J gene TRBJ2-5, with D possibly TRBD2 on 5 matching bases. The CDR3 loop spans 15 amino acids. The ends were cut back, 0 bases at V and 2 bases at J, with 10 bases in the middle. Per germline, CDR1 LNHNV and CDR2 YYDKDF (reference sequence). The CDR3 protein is CATSRDLERQETQYF. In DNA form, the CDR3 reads TGTGCCACCAGCAGAGATCTCGAGCGGCAAGAGACCCAGTACTTC.

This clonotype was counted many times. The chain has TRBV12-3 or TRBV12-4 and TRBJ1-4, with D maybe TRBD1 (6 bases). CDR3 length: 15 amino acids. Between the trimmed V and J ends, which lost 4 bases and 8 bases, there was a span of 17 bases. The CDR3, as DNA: TGTGCCAGCAGTTCTATGGGAAAGGGGGGGGAAAAACTGTTTTTT. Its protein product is CASSSMGKGGEKLFF.

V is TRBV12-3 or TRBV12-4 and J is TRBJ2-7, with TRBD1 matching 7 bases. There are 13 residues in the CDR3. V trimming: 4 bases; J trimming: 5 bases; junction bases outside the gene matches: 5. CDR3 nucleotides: TGTGCCAGCAGTTCCAGGGGGAACGACGAGCAGTACTTC. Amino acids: CASSSRGNDEQYF.

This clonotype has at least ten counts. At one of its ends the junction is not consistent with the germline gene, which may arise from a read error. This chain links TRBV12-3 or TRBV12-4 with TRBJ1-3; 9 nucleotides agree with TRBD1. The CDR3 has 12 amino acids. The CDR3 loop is CASRPRTGVHHF. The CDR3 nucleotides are TGTGCCAGCAGACCACGGACAGGGGTTCACCATTTT.

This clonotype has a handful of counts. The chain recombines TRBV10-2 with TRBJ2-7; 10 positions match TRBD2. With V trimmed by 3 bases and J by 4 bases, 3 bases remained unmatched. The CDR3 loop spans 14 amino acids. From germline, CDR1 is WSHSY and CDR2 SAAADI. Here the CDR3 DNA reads TGCGCCAGCAGTGAAGCGGGAGGGGTGTACGAGCAGTACTTC. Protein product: CASSEAGGVYEQYF.

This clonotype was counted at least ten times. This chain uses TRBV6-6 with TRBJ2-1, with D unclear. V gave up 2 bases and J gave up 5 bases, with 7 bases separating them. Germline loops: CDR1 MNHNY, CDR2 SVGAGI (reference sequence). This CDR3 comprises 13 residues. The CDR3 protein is CASSYGAHNEQFF. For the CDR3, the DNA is TGTGCCAGCAGTTACGGCGCACACAATGAGCAGTTCTTC.

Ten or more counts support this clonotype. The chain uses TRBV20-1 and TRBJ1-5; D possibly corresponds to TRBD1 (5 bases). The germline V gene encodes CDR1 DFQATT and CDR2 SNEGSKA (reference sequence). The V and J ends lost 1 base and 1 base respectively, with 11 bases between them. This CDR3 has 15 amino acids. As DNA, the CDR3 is TGCAGTGCTAGAGGCCGGGGGGGGAGCAATCAGCCCCAGCATTTT. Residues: CSARGRGGSNQPQHF.

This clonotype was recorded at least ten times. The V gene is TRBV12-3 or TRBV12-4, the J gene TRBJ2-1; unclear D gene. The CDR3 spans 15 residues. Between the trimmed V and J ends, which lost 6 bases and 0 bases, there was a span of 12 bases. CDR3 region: CASRPRLASYNEQFF. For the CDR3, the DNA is TGTGCCAGCAGGCCCCGATTAGCCTCCTACAATGAGCAGTTCTTC.

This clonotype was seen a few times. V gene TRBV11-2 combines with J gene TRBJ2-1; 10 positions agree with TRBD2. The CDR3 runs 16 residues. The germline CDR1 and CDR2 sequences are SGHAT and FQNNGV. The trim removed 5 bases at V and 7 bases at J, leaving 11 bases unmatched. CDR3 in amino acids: CASSTNTGLANNEQFF. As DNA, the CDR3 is TGTGCCAGCAGCACTAATACGGGACTAGCGAATAATGAGCAGTTCTTC. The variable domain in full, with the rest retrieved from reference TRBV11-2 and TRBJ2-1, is EAGVAQSPRYKIIEKRQSVAFWCNPISGHATLYWYQQILGQGPKLLIQFQNNGVVDDSQLPKDRFSAERLKGVDSTLKIQPAKLEDSAVYLCASSTNTGLANNEQFFGPGTRLTVL.